Below, one T cell receptor (beta chain) is given with its context. The antigen is undetermined. Treatment denoted: roughly 18 received Ad26.COV2.S at low or high dose, single or two shots; roughly 5 received placebo; per-sample allocation not given. Collection of samples fell on day 63 after the first vaccine or placebo injection. Boston provided a donor who was an adult aged 18-55 years. Repertoires were generated with immunoSEQ multiplex PCR, while TCRdb's copy carries only in-frame clones and drops some. The sample records roughly 320,000 clones, around 86% being singletons. Looked up from germline, CDR1 is LGHNT and CDR2 is FRNRAP. V gave up 2 bases and J gave up 3 bases, with 14 bases separating them. The CDR3 has 15 amino acids. The sample belongs to a study of Ad26.COV2.S vaccination and SARS-CoV-2 variants. Study-level findings and limits: Placebo recipients and vaccine recipients were similar in non-spike TCR breadth. Those who received the vaccine showed greater spike-specific TCR breadth than those given placebo.

J is TRBJ2-7 and V is TRBV12-5; D perhaps matches TRBD2 (6 bases). The sequencing here drew on peripheral blood, taken in a trial of Ad26.COV2.S vaccine versus placebo. The receptor was derived from a person aged 18-60 years who received the Ad26.COV2.S COVID-19 vaccine or a placebo. CDR3 sequence: CASGLSGDPFYEQYF. CDR3 sequence (DNA): TGTGCTAGTGGTTTGTCGGGGGACCCCTTCTACGAGCAGTACTTC.